This passage covers 15 T cell receptor beta chains from one sample sequenced in a study of cytomegalovirus exposure and HLA in healthy donors. Amplification used 60 Vbeta primers and 13 Jbeta primers. Method: immunoSEQ multiplex PCR; TCRdb's copy keeps in-frame clones and lacks some. The sample lists 100,000 to 150,000 clones, approximately 80% occurring once. Input material: PBMCs. These receptors were collected from a man aged 50 to 59 in good health and CMV-seronegative.

This clone was detected only a few times. The chain employs TRBV2 and TRBJ1-3; TRBD1 matches 7 bases. The CDR3 is 15 residues long. With V trimmed by 6 bases and J by 3 bases, 8 bases remained unmatched. Per the germline V gene, CDR1 is SNHLY and CDR2 is FYNNEI. CDR3: CASSPEGAYGNTIYF. The CDR3 region has the DNA TGTGCCAGCAGCCCTGAGGGGGCATATGGAAACACCATATATTTT.

The rearrangement uses TRBV11-1 and TRBJ2-6; 12 bases align to TRBD2. The CDR3 loop spans 19 amino acids. Germline assignment: CDR1 SGHAT and CDR2 FQDESV (reference sequence). Trimming removed 3 bases from V and 4 bases from J; junction bases left unmatched: 10. CDR3 in amino acids: CASSFPPSGGARGANVLTF. CDR3 sequence (DNA): TGTGCCAGCAGCTTCCCCCCTAGCGGGGGGGCGAGGGGGGCCAACGTCCTGACTTTC. The variable domain in full, completed from reference TRBV11-1 and TRBJ2-6, reads EAEVAQSPRYKITEKSQAVAFWCDPISGHATLYWYRQILGQGPELLVQFQDESVVDDSQLPKDRFSAERLKGVDSTLKIQPAELGDSAMYLCASSFPPSGGARGANVLTFGAGSRLTVL.

The chain recombines TRBV5-1 with TRBJ2-5; perhaps TRBD1 as D (6 bases). The J call may be in error: the DNA end matches TRBJ2-7 better. The CDR3 spans 13 residues. Germline CDR1 reads SGHRS; CDR2 reads YFSETQ. The CDR3 coding sequence is TGCGCCAGCAGCTACACAGGGAGCTACGAGCAGTACTTC. It yields the protein CASSYTGSYEQYF.

The chain employs TRBV4-2 and TRBJ1-4, with a possible D match to TRBD1 (6 bases). The germline CDR1 and CDR2 sequences are LGHNA and YNFKEQ. The CDR3 is made up of 16 amino acids. The V end lost 1 base, the J end lost 0 bases, and 9 bases lay between the germline ends. The CDR3 nucleotides are TGTGCCAGCAGCCAAGGGGGACAAGCAACTAATGAAAAACTGTTTTTT. This encodes CASSQGGQATNEKLFF.

J is TRBJ2-1 and V is TRBV28, with 8 nucleotides matching TRBD2. CDR1 and CDR2 from the germline V gene are MDHEN and SYDVKM. There are 21 residues in the CDR3. V lost 7 bases to trimming and J lost 5 bases; unmatched junction nucleotides: 28. CDR3 nucleotides: TGTGCCAGCAACCCCAAAAGGCCGGAAGGTAGCGGGGTCCTTAAGGACAATGAGCAGTTCTTC. Translated, it gives CASNPKRPEGSGVLKDNEQFF.

The genes are TRBV29-1 and TRBJ2-3; 8 positions match TRBD2. The CDR3 has 15 residues. From germline, CDR1 is SQVTM and CDR2 ANQGSEA. V dropped 1 base and J dropped 1; count of bases not matched to a gene: 4. CDR3: CSVEGRGGGTDTQYF. CDR3 DNA: TGCAGCGTTGAAGGTCGGGGGGGTGGCACAGATACGCAGTATTTT.

The chain has TRBV28 and TRBJ2-7, with D tentatively TRBD1 (6 bases). The V gene's germline CDR1 is MDHEN and CDR2 SYDVKM. The CDR3 loop spans 14 amino acids. Between the trimmed V and J ends, which lost 4 bases and 3 bases, there was a span of 13 bases. The CDR3 here is CASSSGVLIYEQYV. The DNA of the CDR3 is TGTGCCAGCAGTTCAGGGGTCCTAATCTACGAGCAGTACGTC.

This chain joins TRBV10-1 and TRBJ2-3, with a weak D call TRBD1 (5 bases). The CDR3 is made up of 13 amino acids. The V end was cut by 3 bases, the J end by 3 bases, with 7 bases between. Germline V gene data show CDR1 as WNHNN and CDR2 as SYGVQD (reference sequence). DNA for the CDR3: TGCGCCAGCAGTGATCCAGGGACAGATACGCAGTATTTT. Translating gives CASSDPGTDTQYF.

This chain links TRBV13 with TRBJ2-7; 8 bases fit TRBD1. The CDR3 covers 15 residues. Looked up from germline, CDR1 is PRHDT and CDR2 is FYEKMQ (reference sequence). V lost 0 bases and J lost 2; bases outside the gene matches: 3. CDR3 DNA sequence: TGTGCCAGCAGCTTAGGGACAGGGGAGGCCTACGAGCAGTACGTC. It translates to CASSLGTGEAYEQYV.

The chain joins TRBV5-4 to TRBJ1-1; D perhaps matches TRBD1 (6 bases). Per the germline V gene, CDR1 is SGHNT and CDR2 is YYREEE (reference sequence). V dropped 0 bases and J dropped 11 bases, with 17 bases sitting between them. The CDR3 runs to 14 residues. In DNA, the CDR3 is TGTGCCAGCAGCTTGGCCGAGTCAGGGGAGAAGGCTTTCTTT. As protein: CASSLAESGEKAFF.

This clone is a singleton in its sample. The chain uses TRBV5-1 and TRBJ2-2; TRBD1 matches at 7 bases. V dropped 2 bases and J dropped 7; count of bases not matched to a gene: 5. Germline V gene data show CDR1 as SGHRS and CDR2 as YFSETQ. The CDR3 is 14 residues long. In DNA form, the CDR3 reads TGCGCCAGCAGCTTCACAGGGGAACACGGGGAGCTGTTTTTT. Protein product: CASSFTGEHGELFF.

This clone was counted between two and nine times. The V gene is TRBV5-4, the J gene TRBJ2-3; possibly TRBD2 for D (7 bases). The V gene lost 0 bases and the J gene lost 0 bases, with 14 bases spanning the gap. CDR1 is SGHNT, CDR2 YYREEE, per germline (reference sequence). This CDR3 region has 17 residues. CDR3 coding DNA: TGTGCCAGCAGCTTGGCCGTGGCGGGGGCGAGCACAGATACGCAGTATTTT. Translated: CASSLAVAGASTDTQYF.

The V and J genes are TRBV5-4 and TRBJ2-7; D not certain. This CDR3 is built from 12 residues. Per the germline V gene, CDR1 is SGHNT and CDR2 is YYREEE (reference sequence). V was cut by 4 bases and J by 3 bases, with 8 bases left in between. The chain's CDR3 is CASSRSGYEQYF. CDR3 in DNA: TGTGCCAGCAGCCGCTCCGGCTACGAGCAGTACTTC. The variable domain in full, with the rest retrieved from reference TRBV5-4 and TRBJ2-7, is ETGVTQSPTHLIKTRGQQVTLRCSSQSGHNTVSWYQQALGQGPQFIFQYYREEENGRGNFPPRFSGLQFPNYSSELNVNALELDDSALYLCASSRSGYEQYFGPGTRLTVT.

The chain links TRBV5-4 to TRBJ2-3; 8 bases line up with TRBD1. CDR1 and CDR2 from the germline V gene are SGHNT and YYREEE (reference sequence). V lost 4 bases and J lost 0; bases outside the gene matches: 7. This CDR3 is built from 16 residues. The CDR3 protein is CASSKGTGPSTDTQYF. The CDR3 nucleotides are TGTGCCAGCAGCAAAGGGACAGGCCCAAGCACAGATACGCAGTATTTT.

In its sample, this clone was seen once. V and J are TRBV21-1 and TRBJ1-6; the tabulated D call, TRBD1, remains unverified against the DNA. TRBV21-1 is a documented pseudogene. The CDR3 length is 14 residues. The CDR3 loop reads CARRRGRGNSPLHF. CDR3 nucleotide sequence: TGTGCCAGGCGCAGGGGAAGGGGAAATTCACCCCTCCACTTT.